The 28 T cell receptor beta chains reported below all come from one sample, sequenced in a study of T cell responses to AZD1222 COVID-19 vaccine. Here immunoSEQ multiplex PCR was the method, and the copy in TCRdb shows in-frame clones only, minus some. The sample has approximately 160,000 clones, roughly 87% seen once; the top ten hold less than 3%. The sequenced sample was peripheral blood, obtained on day 0 of AZD1222 vaccination. Receptors were obtained from an adult in good health.

The chain combines TRBV25-1 with TRBJ2-1; 7 bases fit TRBD1. Germline V gene data show CDR1 as MGHDK and CDR2 as SYGVNS. V lost 4 bases to trimming and J lost 0 bases; unmatched junction nucleotides: 9. CDR3 size: 17 residues. CDR3 loop: CASSGLDRISSYNEQFF. The CDR3 DNA is TGTGCCAGCAGTGGGCTGGACAGGATAAGCTCCTACAATGAGCAGTTCTTC.

The genes are TRBV6-5 and TRBJ1-5; the D gene is possibly TRBD1 (5 bases). V was shortened by 2 bases and J by 5 bases, with 13 bases between the two germline ends. Germline CDR1 is MNHEY and CDR2 is SVGAGI. The CDR3 totals 15 residues. CDR3 DNA sequence: TGTGCCAGCAGTTACCGACAGACTGATTATCAGCCCCAGCATTTT. It specifies CASSYRQTDYQPQHF.

The V gene is TRBV5-5, the J gene TRBJ2-3; no reliable D call. Trimming stripped 0 bases from V and 7 bases from J, with 6 bases between. Germline V gives CDR1 SGHKS, CDR2 YYEKEE (reference sequence). The CDR3 has 12 residues. This chain's CDR3 is CASSLDTHTQYF. CDR3 sequence (DNA): TGTGCCAGCAGCTTGGACACGCATACGCAGTATTTT. The whole variable domain, remainder taken from reference TRBV5-5 and TRBJ2-3, is DAGVTQSPTHLIKTRGQQVTLRCSPISGHKSVSWYQQVLGQGPQFIFQYYEKEERGRGNFPDRFSARQFPNYSSELNVNALLLGDSALYLCASSLDTHTQYFGPGTRLTVL.

The rearrangement joins TRBV7-2 to TRBJ1-3; a possible D gene is TRBD1 (6 bases). The germline V gene has CDR1 SGHTA and CDR2 FQGNSA. V lost 4 bases and J lost 2, with 9 bases in between. CDR3 size: 14 residues. The CDR3 loop reads CASSYSGAGNTIYF. CDR3 DNA: TGTGCCAGCAGCTACTCAGGGGCTGGAAACACCATATATTTT. Looking up the rest from reference TRBV7-2 and TRBJ1-3 gives the full variable domain: GAGVSQSPSNKVTEKGKDVELRCDPISGHTALYWYRQSLGQGLEFLIYFQGNSAPDKSGLPSDRFSAERTGGSVSTLTIQRTQQEDSAVYLCASSYSGAGNTIYFGEGSWLTVV.

The rearrangement links TRBV9 to TRBJ2-3, with D perhaps assigned TRBD1 or TRBD2 (5 bases each). The CDR3 sequence is 18 residues long. V lost 3 bases and J 4 bases, leaving 24 bases between the germline ends. Germline assignment: CDR1 SGDLS and CDR2 YYNGEE. The CDR3: CASSAMRGTEPNPDTQYF. The DNA for the CDR3 is TGTGCCAGCAGCGCGATGAGGGGAACGGAACCTAACCCAGATACGCAGTATTTT.

The chain carries TRBV5-8 and TRBJ1-2, with D maybe TRBD1 (5 bases). The length of the CDR3 is 14 residues. CDR1 and CDR2 (germline): SGHTS, YDEGEE. The germline V and J ends were trimmed by 1 base and 6 bases, with 13 bases remaining between them. CDR3 loop: CASSLSGTGNGYTF. The CDR3 DNA is TGTGCCAGCAGCTTGTCCGGGACGGGAAATGGCTACACCTTC.

This clone came up once. The genes are TRBV30 and TRBJ2-5; no clear D gene. This CDR3 spans 12 amino acids. In germline, CDR1 is GTSNPN, CDR2 SVGIG (reference sequence). V was shortened by 0 bases and J by 2 bases, with 4 bases between the two germline ends. The CDR3 sequence: CAWSVRQETQYF. The CDR3 DNA sequence: TGTGCCTGGAGTGTGAGACAAGAGACCCAGTACTTC.

V gene TRBV24-1 combines with J gene TRBJ2-3, with 9 positions matching TRBD1. Per the germline V gene, CDR1 is KGHDR and CDR2 is SFDVKD. There are 15 residues in the CDR3. V shed 4 bases and J 6 bases; nucleotides not matched to a gene: 7. The CDR3 loop is CATSDPGQGMDTQYF. The CDR3 DNA reads as TGTGCCACCAGTGACCCGGGACAGGGAATGGATACGCAGTATTTT.

The chain couples TRBV7-6 to TRBJ2-2; 7 positions agree with TRBD1. The CDR3 has 14 residues. Germline assignment: CDR1 SGHVS and CDR2 FNYEAQ. The trim removed 5 bases at V and 5 bases at J, leaving 5 bases unmatched. CDR3 region: CASSRSTGTGELFF. The CDR3 coding sequence is TGTGCCAGCAGCAGATCGACAGGGACCGGGGAGCTGTTTTTT.

The V and J genes are TRBV30 and TRBJ2-4; TRBD2 agrees at 10 bases. The CDR3 spans 16 residues. The germline CDR1 and CDR2 sequences are GTSNPN and SVGIG (reference sequence). The V and J ends lost 0 bases and 4 bases, in that order; junction bases with no gene match: 6. The CDR3 sequence is CAWSVLAGVSKNIQYF. The CDR3 region has the DNA TGTGCCTGGAGTGTCCTAGCGGGAGTCTCAAAAAACATTCAGTACTTC.

V usage is TRBV27 and J usage is TRBJ2-1, with a tentative D call TRBD2 (6 bases). Germline CDR1 MNHEY, CDR2 SMNVEV (reference sequence). The CDR3 contains 15 residues. The V and J ends lost 4 bases and 7 bases respectively, with 17 bases between them. The CDR3, as DNA: TGTGCCAGCAGTTCCACCTCTAGCGCACTTAATGAGCAGTTCTTC. It yields the protein CASSSTSSALNEQFF.

To note about this clone: The same CDR3 arises from other DNA sequences in this sample as well. The V gene is TRBV19, the J gene TRBJ2-3, with 7 bases lining up with TRBD2. Germline lookup yields CDR1 LNHDA and CDR2 SQIVND (reference sequence). V dropped 4 bases and J dropped 4; count of bases not matched to a gene: 14. The CDR3 extends over 17 amino acids. The CDR3 DNA is TGTGCCAGTAGTAGGCGGGGGAGGGAGGACGGGGCAGATACGCAGTATTTT. Its translation is CASSRRGREDGADTQYF.

The count of this clone is one. The rearrangement links TRBV28 to TRBJ1-2; 7 positions agree with TRBD1. Germline CDR1 is MDHEN and CDR2 is SYDVKM. The V gene end was trimmed by 1 base and the J gene end by 7 bases; junction bases not matched to a gene: 6. The CDR3 length is 14 residues. Written as DNA, the CDR3 is TGTGCCAGCAGTTTATTAAGGACAGGCGGTGGCTACACCTTC. It translates to CASSLLRTGGGYTF.

V is TRBV28 and J is TRBJ2-3, with 12 bases matching TRBD2. The V and J ends lost 2 bases and 2 bases, in that order; junction bases with no gene match: 2. The germline V gene has CDR1 MDHEN and CDR2 SYDVKM. The length of the CDR3 is 16 residues. CDR3 protein: CASSLLAGGATDTQYF. The CDR3 coding sequence is TGTGCCAGCAGTTTACTAGCGGGAGGGGCCACAGATACGCAGTATTTT.

The genes are TRBV10-3 and TRBJ2-2; 8 bases agree with TRBD1. Germline values: CDR1 ENHRY, CDR2 SYGVKD. The J segment lost 1 base and the V segment lost 8 bases, leaving 9 bases of the junction unmatched. The CDR3 has 16 residues. The CDR3 nucleotides read TGTGCCATCGCCGACACAGGGGGTAAGAACACCGGGGAGCTGTTTTTT. It specifies CAIADTGGKNTGELFF.

This clone was recorded only once. This chain's CDR3 is CATSRDRNRLSSYNEQFF. CDR3 bases: TGTGCCACCAGCAGAGATCGGAATAGGCTGAGCTCCTACAATGAGCAGTTCTTC. The rearrangement uses TRBV15 and TRBJ2-1; D uncertain. This CDR3 has 18 amino acids. Germline CDR1 LNHNV, CDR2 YYDKDF (reference sequence). The ends were cut back, 0 bases at V and 0 bases at J, with 15 bases in the middle. The whole variable domain, filled in from reference TRBV15 and TRBJ2-1, reads DAMVIQNPRYQVTQFGKPVTLSCSQTLNHNVMYWYQQKSSQAPKLLFHYYDKDFNNEADTPDNFQSRRPNTSFCFLDIRSPGLGDTAMYLCATSRDRNRLSSYNEQFFGPGTRLTVL.

The V gene is TRBV7-2, the J gene TRBJ1-1; possibly TRBD1 for D (6 bases). CDR3 length: 14 residues. The germline gives CDR1 SGHTA, CDR2 FQGNSA. V was clipped by 4 bases and J by 3 bases, with 12 bases between them. The CDR3 DNA follows: TGTGCCAGCAGCTCAAGCAGGGGCCACACTGAAGCTTTCTTT. Translating gives CASSSSRGHTEAFF. The full variable domain, its missing parts supplied by reference TRBV7-2 and TRBJ1-1, is GAGVSQSPSNKVTEKGKDVELRCDPISGHTALYWYRQSLGQGLEFLIYFQGNSAPDKSGLPSDRFSAERTGGSVSTLTIQRTQQEDSAVYLCASSSSRGHTEAFFGQGTRLTVV.

This clone has more than one count but fewer than ten. The chain is built from TRBV25-1 and TRBJ1-2; D uncertain. The CDR3 length is 13 residues. The V gene's germline CDR1 is MGHDK and CDR2 SYGVNS. Trimming took 4 bases from V and 5 from J, leaving 11 bases between them. The CDR3 nucleotides read TGTGCCAGCAGTGGAACAGAGCGGTATGGCTACACCTTC. Its translation: CASSGTERYGYTF.

V gene TRBV30 combines with J gene TRBJ1-5; D remains ambiguous. The V end lost 4 bases, the J end lost 7 bases, and 11 bases lay between the germline ends. There are 12 residues in the CDR3. Germline lookup yields CDR1 GTSNPN and CDR2 SVGIG (reference sequence). The CDR3 DNA reads as TGTGCCTGGAACCTCGGAGGGCAGCCCCAGCATTTT. This encodes CAWNLGGQPQHF. The whole variable domain, filled in from reference TRBV30 and TRBJ1-5, reads SQTIHQWPATLVQPVGSPLSLECTVEGTSNPNLYWYRQAAGRGLQLLFYSVGIGQISSEVPQNLSASRPQDRQFILSSKKLLLSDSGFYLCAWNLGGQPQHFGDGTRLSIL.

The V gene is TRBV6-5, the J gene TRBJ2-1; tentatively, D is TRBD1 (6 bases). The CDR3 runs 13 residues. In germline, CDR1 is MNHEY, CDR2 SVGAGI. V was trimmed by 4 bases and J by 8 bases, leaving 12 bases between them. The CDR3: CASSSTGPDEQFF. The CDR3 DNA reads as TGTGCCAGCAGTTCTACAGGGCCTGATGAGCAGTTCTTC.

This chain connects TRBV2 to TRBJ1-5; 9 positions match TRBD1. This CDR3 spans 17 amino acids. The V and J ends lost 5 bases and 0 bases, in that order; junction bases with no gene match: 8. Germline CDR1 reads SNHLY; CDR2 reads FYNNEI. The CDR3 DNA is TGTGCCAGCAGTAGACAGGGGGTAGCTTATAGCAATCAGCCCCAGCATTTT. This codes for CASSRQGVAYSNQPQHF.

The genes are TRBV28 and TRBJ2-7; D is unresolved. The V end was cut by 2 bases, the J end by 3 bases, with 14 bases between. CDR3 length: 15 amino acids. The V gene's germline CDR1 is MDHEN and CDR2 SYDVKM. The CDR3 region is CASSLRAGSLYEQYF. DNA of the CDR3: TGTGCCAGCAGTTTACGAGCAGGCTCCCTCTACGAGCAGTACTTC. Full variable domain (remainder filled in from reference TRBV28 and TRBJ2-7): DVKVTQSSRYLVKRTGEKVFLECVQDMDHENMFWYRQDPGLGLRLIYFSYDVKMKEKGDIPEGYSVSREKKERFSLILESASTNQTSMYLCASSLRAGSLYEQYFGPGTRLTVT.

This chain connects TRBV5-1 to TRBJ1-2; 7 bases line up with TRBD1. There are 13 residues in the CDR3. Germline V gene lookup returns CDR1 SGHRS and CDR2 YFSETQ. Trimming cost V 0 bases and J 6 bases; bases outside gene matches: 2. The DNA for the CDR3 is TGCGCCAGCAGCTTGGAGGGGGCGGATGGCTACACCTTC. Protein product: CASSLEGADGYTF.

The chain employs TRBV10-3 and TRBJ1-1; D perhaps matches TRBD1 (6 bases). With 3 bases removed from V and 0 bases from J, the gap between germline ends came to 11 bases. The CDR3 covers 15 residues. Germline loops: CDR1 ENHRY, CDR2 SYGVKD. CDR3 sequence: CAISDYRELNTEAFF. The CDR3 nucleotides are TGTGCCATCAGTGATTACAGGGAATTGAACACTGAAGCTTTCTTT.

V and J are TRBV28 and TRBJ1-5, with TRBD1 as a possible D gene (5 bases). Per the germline V gene, CDR1 is MDHEN and CDR2 is SYDVKM. Between the trimmed V and J ends, which lost 1 base and 0 bases, there was a span of 13 bases. The CDR3 extends over 17 amino acids. In DNA, the CDR3 is TGTGCCAGCAGTTTATCACCAGGGATACCTAGCAATCAGCCCCAGCATTTT. It specifies CASSLSPGIPSNQPQHF. The variable domain in full, with the rest retrieved from reference TRBV28 and TRBJ1-5, is DVKVTQSSRYLVKRTGEKVFLECVQDMDHENMFWYRQDPGLGLRLIYFSYDVKMKEKGDIPEGYSVSREKKERFSLILESASTNQTSMYLCASSLSPGIPSNQPQHFGDGTRLSIL.

The chain combines TRBV30 with TRBJ2-7; 8 bases fit TRBD2. The length of the CDR3 is 14 residues. Germline V CDR1 and CDR2: GTSNPN, SVGIG (reference sequence). The V gene end was trimmed by 2 bases and the J gene end by 6 bases; junction bases not matched to a gene: 9. This CDR3 is CAWSTGTRGAEQYF. The CDR3 nucleotides are TGTGCCTGGAGTACCGGGACTAGAGGGGCCGAGCAGTACTTC.

The chain uses TRBV2 and TRBJ1-5, with D unresolved. Per the germline V gene, CDR1 is SNHLY and CDR2 is FYNNEI. Trimming took off 3 bases at V and 0 bases at J, with 9 bases between the two ends. The CDR3 covers 15 residues. The CDR3 reads CASSEAVYSNQPQHF. The DNA of the CDR3 is TGTGCCAGCAGTGAGGCAGTTTATAGCAATCAGCCCCAGCATTTT.

CDR3 DNA: TGTGCCAGCAGTTGGGAGTGGCGGGCGCCGTCGCACGAGCAGTACTTC. Translated: CASSWEWRAPSHEQYF. V is TRBV27 and J is TRBJ2-7; D may be TRBD2 (5 bases). Germline V gene lookup returns CDR1 MNHEY and CDR2 SMNVEV (reference sequence). CDR3 size: 16 residues. V shed 4 bases and J shed 5 bases, with 21 bases lying between them.